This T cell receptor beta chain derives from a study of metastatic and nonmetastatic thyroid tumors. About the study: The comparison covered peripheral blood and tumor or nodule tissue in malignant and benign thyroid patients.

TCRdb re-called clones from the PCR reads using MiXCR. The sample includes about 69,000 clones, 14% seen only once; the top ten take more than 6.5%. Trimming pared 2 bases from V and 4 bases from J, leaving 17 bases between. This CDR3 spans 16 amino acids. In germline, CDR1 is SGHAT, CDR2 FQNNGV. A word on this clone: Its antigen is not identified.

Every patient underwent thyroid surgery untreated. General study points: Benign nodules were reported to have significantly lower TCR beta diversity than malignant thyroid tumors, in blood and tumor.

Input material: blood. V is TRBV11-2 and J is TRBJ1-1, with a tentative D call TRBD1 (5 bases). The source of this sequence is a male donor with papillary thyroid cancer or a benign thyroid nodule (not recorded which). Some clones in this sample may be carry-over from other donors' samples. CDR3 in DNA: TGTGCCAGCAGCTTACCAGTACGACAGTGCGTCACTGAAGCTTTCTTT. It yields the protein CASSLPVRQCVTEAFF.